This record looks at one T cell receptor (beta chain) sequence and its context. Antigen unknown. This sample was taken from a study of T cells in Graves' hyperthyroidism and ophthalmopathy. Study information: Staff took peripheral blood when the initial diagnosis was made, before any treatment began. Overall study findings and caveats: Most expanded thyroid clonotypes above 0.001 recurred in blood.

The CDR3 consists of 15 residues. Trimming cost V 4 bases and J 3 bases, with 13 bases left between them. CDR1 is MNHNS, CDR2 SASEGT, per germline. From RNA transcripts, TCR beta CDR3 regions were amplified. First-round RT-PCR of the TCR CDR3 relied on the HTBI primer set. TCRdb processed the multiplex PCR reads anew with MiXCR; each CDR3 protein has one entry. Among approximately 380,000 distinct CDR3 sequences, about 18% were seen once, and the ten largest hold around 4%. The diagnostic basis comprised clinical symptoms, serum thyroxine and TRAb, thyroid ultrasound and orbital computed tomography. The PBMCs studied were ones that came from 10 ml fresh peripheral blood.

The receptor was derived from a young woman with Graves' hyperthyroidism. V and J are TRBV6-1 and TRBJ1-5; D is unresolved. What was sequenced was blood. CDR3 DNA sequence: TGTGCCAGCAGTGCACACTGGTTGGCCAATCAGCCCCAGCATTTT. It encodes CASSAHWLANQPQHF.